This TCR beta chain is drawn from a study of beta chain features in type 1 diabetes. This clone was found a few times. Antigen unknown. The entirety of the isolated RNA underwent reverse transcription, so expressed TCRB transcripts were sequenced. Assay: immunoSEQ multiplex PCR; the TCRdb copy retains only in-frame clones and omits some. The sample shows over 150,000 clones, around 10% of them seen only once. Per the germline V gene, CDR1 is SGDLS and CDR2 is YYNGEE. The V gene end was trimmed by 0 bases and the J gene end by 5 bases; junction bases not matched to a gene: 7. The CDR3 consists of 16 residues. Broader study findings: Moderate but significant shortening of TCRB CDR3s was recorded in all four CD4+ subsets from Type 1 diabetes patients.

The clonotype originates from a man between 25 and 39 years old with type 1 diabetes. The chain recombines TRBV9 with TRBJ2-1; 8 bases line up with TRBD2. Sequencing input: central memory CD4+ T cells from blood. CDR3 nucleotide sequence: TGTGCCAGCAGCGTAGGAGTCCGGGAGGGAAACAATGAGCAGTTCTTC. Translated, it gives CASSVGVREGNNEQFF.